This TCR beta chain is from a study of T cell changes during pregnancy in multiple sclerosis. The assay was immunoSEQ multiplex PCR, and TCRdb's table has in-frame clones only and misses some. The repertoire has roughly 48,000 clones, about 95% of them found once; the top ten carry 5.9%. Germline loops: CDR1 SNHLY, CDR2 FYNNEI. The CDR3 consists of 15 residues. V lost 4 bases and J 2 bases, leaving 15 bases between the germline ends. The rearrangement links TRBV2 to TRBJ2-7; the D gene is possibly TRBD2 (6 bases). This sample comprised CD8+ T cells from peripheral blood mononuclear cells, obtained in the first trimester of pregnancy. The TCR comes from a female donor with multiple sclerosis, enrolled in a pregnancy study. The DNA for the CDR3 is TGTGCCAGCAGTGCTCGGGGGTGGTTTACCTACGAGCAGTACTTC. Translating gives CASSARGWFTYEQYF.